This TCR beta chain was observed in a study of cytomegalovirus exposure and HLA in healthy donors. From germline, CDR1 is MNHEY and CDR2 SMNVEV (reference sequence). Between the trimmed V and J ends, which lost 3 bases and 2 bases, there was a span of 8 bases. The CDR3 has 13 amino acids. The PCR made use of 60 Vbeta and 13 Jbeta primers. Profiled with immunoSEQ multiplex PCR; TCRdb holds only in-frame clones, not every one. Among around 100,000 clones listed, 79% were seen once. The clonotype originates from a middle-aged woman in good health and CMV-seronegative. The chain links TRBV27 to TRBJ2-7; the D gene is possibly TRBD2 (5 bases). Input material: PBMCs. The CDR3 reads CASSFRETYEQYF. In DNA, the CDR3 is TGTGCCAGCAGTTTCCGGGAAACCTACGAGCAGTACTTC.